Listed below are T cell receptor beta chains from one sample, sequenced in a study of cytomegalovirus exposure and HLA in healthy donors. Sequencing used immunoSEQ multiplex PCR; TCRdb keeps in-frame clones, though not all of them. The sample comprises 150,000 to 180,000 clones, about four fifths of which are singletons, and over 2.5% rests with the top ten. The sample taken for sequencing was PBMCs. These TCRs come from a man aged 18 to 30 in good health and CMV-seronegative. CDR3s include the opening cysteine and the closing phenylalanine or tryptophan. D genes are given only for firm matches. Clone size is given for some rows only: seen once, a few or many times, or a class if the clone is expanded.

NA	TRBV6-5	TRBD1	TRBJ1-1	CASSYSTGGTEAFF	TGTGCCAGCAGTTACTCTACAGGGGGCACTGAAGCTTTCTTT
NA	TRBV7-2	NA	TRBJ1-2	CASSLVPGINYGYTF	TGTGCCAGCAGCTTAGTTCCGGGGATTAACTATGGCTACACCTTC
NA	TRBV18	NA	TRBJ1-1	CASSPLHSGNTEAFF	TGTGCCAGCTCACCACTACACAGTGGGAACACTGAAGCTTTCTTT
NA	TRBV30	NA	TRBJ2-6	CAWTRALTGANGLTF	TGTGCCTGGACCCGGGCATTAACTGGGGCCAACGGCCTGACTTTC
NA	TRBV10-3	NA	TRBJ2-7	CAISTGTNIEQYF	TGTGCCATCAGTACCGGGACAAATATTGAGCAGTACTTC
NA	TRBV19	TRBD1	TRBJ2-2	CASSWTGDTGELFF	TGTGCCAGTAGTTGGACAGGGGACACCGGGGAGCTGTTTTTT
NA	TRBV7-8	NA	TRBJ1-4	CASSPSGGTPEKLFF	TGTGCCAGCAGCCCATCGGGGGGAACCCCTGAAAAACTGTTTTTT
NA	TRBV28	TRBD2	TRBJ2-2	CASSYFGGVTGELFF	TGTGCCAGCAGTTACTTCGGGGGGGTCACCGGGGAGCTGTTTTTT
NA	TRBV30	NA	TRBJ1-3	CAWSDPASSGNTIYF	TGTGCCTGGAGTGATCCCGCGAGCTCTGGAAACACCATATATTTT
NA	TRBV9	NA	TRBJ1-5	CASSEQGTGPQHF	TGTGCCAGCAGCGAACAGGGTACTGGGCCCCAGCATTTT
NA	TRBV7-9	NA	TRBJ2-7	CASGGYEQYF	TGTGCCAGCGGAGGTTACGAGCAGTACTTC
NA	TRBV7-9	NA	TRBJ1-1	CASKGATEAFF	TGTGCCAGCAAAGGGGCCACTGAAGCTTTCTTT
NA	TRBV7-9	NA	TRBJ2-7	CASSLYDSQYF	TGTGCCAGCAGCTTATACGACAGCCAGTACTTC
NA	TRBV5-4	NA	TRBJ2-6	CASSWTREDGANVLTF	TGTGCCAGCAGCTGGACCAGGGAGGATGGGGCCAACGTCCTGACTTTC
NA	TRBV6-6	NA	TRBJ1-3	CASNSGVLSSGNTIYF	TGTGCCAGCAACTCTGGAGTCCTAAGCTCTGGAAACACCATATATTTT
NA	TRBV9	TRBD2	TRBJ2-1	CASSVGVLAGGPEEQFF	TGTGCCAGCAGCGTAGGAGTTCTAGCGGGGGGGCCGGAAGAGCAGTTCTTC
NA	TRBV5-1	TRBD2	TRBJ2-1	CASSPSGLAGGPGNEQFF	TGCGCCAGCAGCCCCTCGGGACTAGCGGGGGGGCCGGGGAATGAGCAGTTCTTC
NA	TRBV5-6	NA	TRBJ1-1	CASSPVWRGSRTEAFF	TGTGCCAGCAGCCCCGTTTGGCGAGGGAGCCGGACTGAAGCTTTCTTT
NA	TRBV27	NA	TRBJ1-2	CASSSGEPNYGYTF	TGTGCCAGCAGTTCCGGGGAACCTAACTATGGCTACACCTTC
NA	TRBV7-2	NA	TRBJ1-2	CASSLALRRGGASYGYTF	TGTGCCAGCAGCTTAGCGCTTAGGAGAGGGGGGGCAAGCTATGGCTACACCTTC
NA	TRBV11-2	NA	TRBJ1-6	CASSSFRGRGSPLHF	TGTGCCAGCAGCTCTTTCAGGGGCCGGGGTTCACCCCTCCACTTT
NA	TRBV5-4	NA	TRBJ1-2	CASQLGGGIHYGYTF	TGTGCCAGCCAACTTGGGGGGGGAATTCATTATGGCTACACCTTC
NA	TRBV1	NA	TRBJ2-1	CTSSHHLGDSPGNEQFF	TGCACCAGCAGCCACCACCTTGGGGACTCCCCGGGGAATGAGCAGTTCTTC
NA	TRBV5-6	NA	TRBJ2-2	CASSFPTGSMDTGELFF	TGTGCCAGCAGCTTTCCTACAGGGTCGATGGACACCGGGGAGCTGTTTTTT
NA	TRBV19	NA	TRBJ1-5	CASSPTGRGNQPQHF	TGTGCCAGTAGTCCCACCGGGAGGGGGAATCAGCCCCAGCATTTT
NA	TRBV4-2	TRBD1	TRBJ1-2	CASSQDLGTGRNYGYTF	TGTGCCAGCAGCCAAGATCTCGGGACAGGGAGAAACTATGGTTACACCTTC
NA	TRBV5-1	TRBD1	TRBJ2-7	CASSLNPGQAYEQYF	TGCGCCAGCAGCTTGAACCCGGGACAGGCCTACGAGCAGTACTTC
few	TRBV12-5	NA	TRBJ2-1	CASGLGTQVSEQFF	TGTGCTAGTGGTTTGGGGACTCAGGTTAGTGAGCAGTTCTTC
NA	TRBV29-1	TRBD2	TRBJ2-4	CSVEELGRGGSLAKNSQYF	TGCAGCGTTGAAGAACTCGGGCGGGGGGGCAGTCTAGCCAAAAACAGTCAGTACTTC
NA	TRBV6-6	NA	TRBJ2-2	CASSPVNTNTGELFF	TGTGCCAGCAGCCCCGTAAATACGAACACCGGGGAGCTGTTTTTT
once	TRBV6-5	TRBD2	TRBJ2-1	CASSNLAGGLNEQFF	TGTGCCAGCAGTAACCTAGCGGGGGGGCTCAATGAGCAGTTCTTC
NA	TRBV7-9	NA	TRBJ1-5	CASSLSGDQPQHF	TGTGCCAGCAGCTTATCGGGTGATCAGCCCCAGCATTTT
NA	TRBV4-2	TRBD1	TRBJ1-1	CASSQDFDRGVTEAFF	TGTGCCAGCAGCCAAGACTTTGACAGGGGGGTGACTGAAGCTTTCTTT
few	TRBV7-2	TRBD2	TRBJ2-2	CASSPRGGLNTGELFF	TGTGCCAGCAGCCCGCGGGGGGGACTCAACACCGGGGAGCTGTTTTTT
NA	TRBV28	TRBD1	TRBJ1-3	CASSSTGKDRNTIYF	TGTGCCAGCAGCTCGACAGGGAAAGACCGAAACACCATATATTTT
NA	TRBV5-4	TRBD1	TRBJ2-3	CASRRRGTDSTDTQYF	TGTGCCAGCAGGCGGAGAGGGACAGATAGCACAGATACGCAGTATTTT
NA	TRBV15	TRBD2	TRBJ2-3	CATSRGGLAADTQYF	TGTGCCACCAGCAGGGGGGGACTAGCCGCCGATACGCAGTATTTT
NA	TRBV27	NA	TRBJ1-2	CASSLSQGLGGYTF	TGTGCCAGCAGTTTATCGCAGGGGCTTGGTGGCTACACCTTC
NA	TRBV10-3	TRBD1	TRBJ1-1	CAITSGQGHTEAFF	TGTGCCATCACTTCCGGACAGGGCCACACTGAAGCTTTCTTT
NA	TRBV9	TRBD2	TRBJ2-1	CASSVTPSGTSGSAEQFF	TGTGCCAGCAGCGTAACTCCTTCCGGGACTAGCGGCTCAGCTGAGCAGTTCTTC
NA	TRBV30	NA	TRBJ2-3	CAWSVLALFTDTQYF	TGTGCCTGGAGTGTTCTAGCCCTATTCACAGATACGCAGTATTTT
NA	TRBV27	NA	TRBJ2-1	CASSYTGVRNEQFF	TGTGCCAGCAGTTATACCGGGGTGCGGAATGAGCAGTTCTTC
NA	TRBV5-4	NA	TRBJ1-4	CASSTRTENEKLFF	TGTGCCAGCAGCACCCGGACAGAGAATGAAAAACTGTTTTTT
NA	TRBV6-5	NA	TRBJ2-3	CASSSGDTQYF	TGTGCCAGCAGTTCCGGAGATACGCAGTATTTT